This TCR beta chain is from a study of regulatory T cells in long-lasting Graves disease. Across the study: Graves' cases, newly diagnosed, had used antithyroid drugs under 3 months.

This clonotype appeared many times. Antigen: not known. Construction of TCR beta libraries relied on iRepertoire HTBI primers and on Arm-PCR targeting CDR3 regions. TCRdb re-analysed the multiplex PCR reads in MiXCR, keeping a single row per CDR3 protein. The sample shows 370,000 or so distinct CDR3 sequences, around 16% of them seen only once. The time point here: newly diagnosed GD, antithyroid drugs for less than 3 months. The authors made the TCR library using RNA they extracted from PBMCs. The source of the patients was an endocrinology department in Xi'an, China. Study findings and constraints: Not thyroid tissue but only peripheral blood was studied.

Per the germline V gene, CDR1 is KGHSH and CDR2 is LQKENI. The CDR3 runs 14 residues. The J segment lost 5 bases and the V segment lost 1 base, leaving 2 bases of the junction unmatched. The sample also formed part of further work on T cells in Graves' hyperthyroidism and ophthalmopathy.

The chain carries TRBV18 and TRBJ2-4, with 7 bases fitting TRBD2. This TCR came from a woman aged 18-29 years with Graves disease. Sequencing was performed on peripheral blood mononuclear cells (PBMCs), taken at new diagnosis, from a patient treated with antithyroid drugs. The CDR3 DNA reads TGTGCCAGCTCACCACGGGGAGGGGAAAACATTCAGTACTTC. Translating it yields CASSPRGGENIQYF. The entire variable domain, with the rest obtained from reference TRBV18 and TRBJ2-4, is as follows: NAGVMQNPRHLVRRRGQEARLRCSPMKGHSHVYWYRQLPEEGLKFMVYLQKENIIDESGMPKERFSAEFPKEGPSILRIQQVVRGDSAAYFCASSPRGGENIQYFGAGTRLSVL.